Below, 15 T cell receptor beta chains from the same sample are listed, as sequenced in a study of response to subunit inactivated influenza vaccine. TCRdb processed the RT-PCR reads anew with MiXCR; each CDR3 protein has one entry. In the table there are 500,000 to 750,000 distinct CDR3 sequences, 14% of which are singletons. Specimen: PBMCs from blood, collected 11 to 12 days after vaccination. The receptors derive from a man between 45 and 60 years old who received an inactivated influenza vaccine.

This clonotype was observed a few times. This sequence joins TRBV20-1 and TRBJ2-1, with TRBD1 matching 7 bases. Germline CDR1 is DFQATT and CDR2 is SNEGSKA (reference sequence). The CDR3 runs 17 residues. With V trimmed by 0 bases and J by 0 bases, 8 bases remained unmatched. CDR3 region: CSARDTTGEVSYNEQFF. The CDR3 DNA reads TGCAGTGCTAGAGATACCACAGGGGAAGTCTCCTACAATGAGCAGTTCTTC.

The rearrangement uses TRBV28 and TRBJ2-7, with a possible D match to TRBD2 (5 bases). Looked up from germline, CDR1 is MDHEN and CDR2 is SYDVKM. CDR3 length: 15 amino acids. Trimming pared 5 bases from V and 0 bases from J, leaving 14 bases between. The CDR3 nucleotides read TGTGCCAGCAGTCCCTGGCCGGGGAGCTCCTACGAGCAGTACTTC. As protein: CASSPWPGSSYEQYF.

CDR3 coding DNA: TGTGCCAGCAGAACTGCCGGGACGTTCTACGAGCAGTACTTC. Encoded protein: CASRTAGTFYEQYF. This sequence joins TRBV12-3 or TRBV12-4 and TRBJ2-7, with D perhaps assigned TRBD1 or TRBD2 (5 bases each). The CDR3 extends over 14 amino acids. Trimming left V 6 bases short and J 3 bases short, with 15 bases between.

This clonotype was counted ten times or more. This sequence joins TRBV5-6 and TRBJ2-7, with a tentative D call TRBD1 (5 bases). The length of the CDR3 is 15 residues. The germline V gene has CDR1 SGHDT and CDR2 YYEEEE. Trimming removed 0 bases from V and 0 bases from J, with 10 bases in between. The CDR3 protein is CASSLVSGNSYEQYF. CDR3 DNA: TGTGCCAGCAGCTTGGTTTCAGGGAACTCCTACGAGCAGTACTTC.

This clonotype was picked up a small number of times. The chain joins TRBV5-1 to TRBJ2-2; possibly TRBD1 for D (7 bases). Germline V gene sequence: CDR1 SGHRS, CDR2 YFSETQ. The ends were cut back, 3 bases at V and 1 base at J, with 13 bases in the middle. The CDR3 extends over 16 amino acids. The CDR3: CASSWGDSLNTGELFF. CDR3 DNA: TGCGCCAGCAGCTGGGGGGACAGCCTGAACACCGGGGAGCTGTTTTTT.

The gene calls are TRBV13 and TRBJ2-4, with D perhaps assigned TRBD1 or TRBD2 (5 bases each). The CDR3 is 16 residues long. Trimming shortened V by 2 bases and J by 6 bases, and 17 bases separated the two germline ends. Germline loops: CDR1 PRHDT, CDR2 FYEKMQ (reference sequence). CDR3 in amino acids: CASSLRGSRLRNIQYF. CDR3 DNA sequence: TGTGCCAGCAGCTTACGGGGCAGCCGCCTAAGAAACATTCAGTACTTC.

This clonotype was detected once. The genes are TRBV20-1 and TRBJ2-7, with 8 positions matching TRBD1. Germline V gene sequence: CDR1 DFQATT, CDR2 SNEGSKA (reference sequence). The CDR3 runs 15 residues. With V trimmed by 0 bases and J by 3 bases, 7 bases remained unmatched. CDR3: CSARDPDRGNYEQYF. CDR3 sequence (DNA): TGCAGTGCTAGAGATCCAGACAGGGGCAACTACGAGCAGTACTTC.

The sample holds a few counts of this clonotype. This sequence joins TRBV4-3 and TRBJ2-2; D unclear. V was shortened by 0 bases and J by 7 bases, with 6 bases between the two germline ends. Germline V gene data show CDR1 as LGHNA and CDR2 as YSLEER. The CDR3 spans 13 residues. The CDR3 loop is CASSQELGGELFF. CDR3 DNA: TGCGCCAGCAGCCAAGAATTAGGCGGGGAGCTGTTTTTT.

This rearrangement joins TRBV20-1 to TRBJ2-5; a weak D match, TRBD2 (5 bases). The germline gives CDR1 DFQATT, CDR2 SNEGSKA (reference sequence). The V gene lost 5 bases and the J gene lost 2 bases, with 15 bases spanning the gap. The length of the CDR3 is 14 residues. CDR3 amino acids: CSALRGSGQETQYF. The CDR3, as DNA: TGCAGTGCTCTCCGCGGGTCTGGGCAAGAGACCCAGTACTTC.

The chain has TRBV7-3 and TRBJ2-2, with TRBD2 as a possible D gene (6 bases). The CDR3 runs 16 residues. V lost 5 bases to trimming and J lost 0 bases, with 13 bases between them. Germline V gene lookup returns CDR1 SGHTA and CDR2 FQGTGA. This chain's CDR3 is CASSRIAVANTGELFF. The CDR3 coding sequence is TGTGCCAGCAGCCGTATAGCGGTAGCGAACACCGGGGAGCTGTTTTTT.

This clonotype was detected a few times. V and J are TRBV29-1 and TRBJ2-7; possible D gene TRBD1, 5 bases. With 3 bases removed from V and 4 bases from J, the gap between germline ends came to 16 bases. The length of the CDR3 is 14 residues. CDR1 is SQVTM and CDR2 is ANQGSEA in the germline V gene. In nucleotides, the CDR3 is TGCAGCGTTGATTTGGCAGGGCCGAATTACGAGCAGTACTTC. It codes for CSVDLAGPNYEQYF.

This clonotype has only a few counts. The chain combines TRBV28 with TRBJ2-1, with 8 bases matching TRBD1. Trimming took 5 bases from V and 9 from J; bases not matched to a gene: 6. CDR3 length: 13 residues. The V gene's germline CDR1 is MDHEN and CDR2 SYDVKM. The DNA for the CDR3 is TGTGCCAGCAGTGAGGACAGGGTCAGTGAGCAGTTCTTC. It specifies CASSEDRVSEQFF.

This clonotype occurred a few times. The J gene is TRBJ2-7, the V gene TRBV6-1; tentatively, D is TRBD2 (8 bases). The V gene lost 8 bases and the J gene lost 3 bases, with 17 bases spanning the gap. The CDR3 spans 14 residues. Germline V lookup: CDR1 MNHNS, CDR2 SASEGT. The CDR3 reads CASVAGSGGYEQYF. For the CDR3, the DNA is TGTGCCAGCGTAGCGGGGTCAGGGGGCTACGAGCAGTACTTC.

The rearrangement links TRBV9 to TRBJ2-1; possibly TRBD1 for D (5 bases). Germline-derived CDR1 and CDR2 are SGDLS and YYNGEE. The germline V and J ends were trimmed by 0 bases and 8 bases, with 12 bases remaining between them. This CDR3 has 14 residues. The CDR3 sequence: CASSVAQGIDEQFF. The CDR3 DNA follows: TGTGCCAGCAGCGTAGCGCAGGGTATCGATGAGCAGTTCTTC.

This chain joins TRBV18 and TRBJ1-2, with TRBD1 identical over 12 bases. This CDR3 has 14 residues. Trimming at V came to 5 bases and at J to 6 bases, leaving 4 bases not matched to a gene. Germline CDR1 and CDR2: KGHSH and LQKENI. CDR3 DNA sequence: TGTGCCAGCTCAAAGGGACAGGGGGCTGATGGCTACACCTTC. This translates into CASSKGQGADGYTF.